A single sample is the source of the 32 T cell receptor beta chains below, sequenced in a study of vaccination and CD4 T cells after COVID-19. The Oncomine TCR Beta short-read assay sequenced DNA from cultured CD4+ T cells. TCRdb re-analysed the PCR reads in MiXCR, keeping a single row per CDR3 protein. The table lists 9,500 to 13,000 distinct CDR3 sequences, 77% of them singletons. The treatment was: approximately 9-day PBMC culture with coronavirus spike peptide pools or control peptides (ViraFEST assay). What these receptors recognize is not known. Sequenced: CD4+ T cells from blood, cultured in vitro. The receptors derive from a human donor who had recovered from COVID-19.

This clonotype is large within its sample. The chain recombines TRBV7-3 with TRBJ2-3, with D unresolved. Between the trimmed V and J ends, which lost 1 base and 6 bases, there was a span of 8 bases. The CDR3 totals 13 residues. Germline V lookup: CDR1 SGHTA, CDR2 FQGTGA. The CDR3 protein is CASSLRVSDTQYF. The CDR3 DNA sequence: TGTGCCAGCAGCTTAAGGGTCTCGGATACGCAGTATTTT.

The chain is built from TRBV7-2 and TRBJ1-5, with TRBD1 matching 7 bases. The V and J ends lost 5 bases and 5 bases, in that order; junction bases with no gene match: 6. Germline values: CDR1 SGHTA, CDR2 FQGNSA. The CDR3 consists of 14 residues. The CDR3 spells CASSKRQGYQPQHF. The DNA of the CDR3 is TGTGCCAGCAGCAAAAGACAGGGTTATCAGCCCCAGCATTTT.

This chain uses TRBV6-2 or TRBV6-3 with TRBJ2-3, with D tentatively TRBD1 (6 bases). Looked up from germline, CDR1 is MNHEY and CDR2 is SVGEGT. V was clipped by 10 bases and J by 3 bases, with 14 bases between them. There are 13 residues in the CDR3. The CDR3 DNA follows: TGTGCCACCGGCGACAGGTTTACAGATACGCAGTATTTT. Protein: CATGDRFTDTQYF.

The CDR3 region is CASRQRVLGTGVGDYGYTF. CDR3 nucleotide sequence: TGTGCCAGCAGGCAGCGGGTTTTAGGGACAGGGGTTGGCGACTATGGCTACACCTTC. The chain employs TRBV27 and TRBJ1-2, with 10 bases aligning to TRBD1. J gave up 3 bases and V 6 bases, and 19 bases lay outside the gene matches. The CDR3 has 19 residues. Germline V gene data show CDR1 as MNHEY and CDR2 as SMNVEV (reference sequence).

The DNA of the CDR3 is TGCAGTGCTCCTCACAGGGTCGGAGGCACTGAAGCTTTCTTT. Protein: CSAPHRVGGTEAFF. The chain has TRBV20-1 and TRBJ1-1; D might be TRBD1 (6 bases). CDR1 DFQATT and CDR2 SNEGSKA come from the germline V gene (reference sequence). The CDR3 totals 14 residues. With 5 bases removed from V and 4 bases from J, the gap between germline ends came to 17 bases.

The chain combines TRBV30 with TRBJ1-1; D perhaps matches TRBD1 (6 bases). CDR1 is GTSNPN and CDR2 is SVGIG in the germline V gene (reference sequence). The CDR3 sequence is 13 residues long. Trimming left V 3 bases short and J 4 bases short, with 12 bases between. The CDR3 nucleotides are TGTGCCTGGAGCCCCAGGGGAGGCACTGAAGCTTTCTTT. Translation gives CAWSPRGGTEAFF.

This chain joins TRBV18 and TRBJ2-3; D is uncertain. CDR3 length equals 15 residues. CDR1 KGHSH and CDR2 LQKENI come from the germline V gene. The germline V and J ends were trimmed by 6 bases and 2 bases, with 15 bases remaining between them. CDR3 in amino acids: CASSLEYLNTDTQYF. The CDR3 DNA sequence: TGTGCCAGCTCCCTCGAGTACCTAAACACAGATACGCAGTATTTT.

The rearrangement joins TRBV15 to TRBJ1-2; D uncertain. The ends were cut back, 5 bases at V and 8 bases at J, with 15 bases in the middle. The germline V gene has CDR1 LNHNV and CDR2 YYDKDF (reference sequence). CDR3 size: 13 residues. This CDR3 is CATSPAVNRGYTF. CDR3 sequence (DNA): TGTGCCACCAGCCCCGCAGTTAACAGAGGCTACACCTTC. The full variable domain, rest sourced from reference TRBV15 and TRBJ1-2, is DAMVIQNPRYQVTQFGKPVTLSCSQTLNHNVMYWYQQKSSQAPKLLFHYYDKDFNNEADTPDNFQSRRPNTSFCFLDIRSPGLGDTAMYLCATSPAVNRGYTFGSGTRLTVV.

The chain links TRBV6-5 to TRBJ1-1; D gene uncertain. Germline lookup yields CDR1 MNHEY and CDR2 SVGAGI. The CDR3 has 15 amino acids. V lost 0 bases to trimming and J lost 4 bases, with 12 bases between them. The CDR3 reads CASSYSIEGITEAFF. The CDR3 bases are TGTGCCAGCAGTTACTCGATCGAGGGAATCACTGAAGCTTTCTTT.

The sample holds a few counts of this clonotype. The CDR3 DNA reads TGCAGTGCTAGAACCGGAGCTCATAGCAATCAGCCCCAGCATTTT. Translating gives CSARTGAHSNQPQHF. The J gene is TRBJ1-5, the V gene TRBV20-1; D gene unclear. V dropped 2 bases and J dropped 0 bases, with 11 bases sitting between them. Germline V lookup: CDR1 DFQATT, CDR2 SNEGSKA (reference sequence). CDR3 length equals 15 residues.

This clonotype has a single count. The genes are TRBV6-2 or TRBV6-3 and TRBJ1-2; no clear D gene. The CDR3 is 14 residues long. The germline V gene has CDR1 MNHEY and CDR2 SVGEGT. V was shortened by 6 bases and J by 6 bases, with 17 bases between the two germline ends. CDR3 region: CASRGRRQLDGYTF. CDR3 coding DNA: TGTGCCAGCAGGGGAAGGCGGCAGCTCGATGGCTACACCTTC.

The CDR3, as DNA: TGTGGGAAGCCGCAGGAGAACCAATATAGCAATCAGCCCCAGCATTTT. Encoded protein: CGKPQENQYSNQPQHF. J is TRBJ1-5 and V is TRBV28; D ambiguous. This CDR3 has 16 residues. Germline V gene lookup returns CDR1 MDHEN and CDR2 SYDVKM.

A few counts support this clonotype. The chain links TRBV20-1 to TRBJ1-5; possibly TRBD1 for D (5 bases). This CDR3 is built from 13 residues. Trimming took 2 bases from V and 7 from J, leaving 12 bases between them. From germline, CDR1 is DFQATT and CDR2 SNEGSKA (reference sequence). CDR3 loop: CSARIGGGQPQHF. In DNA, the CDR3 is TGCAGTGCTAGAATCGGGGGAGGGCAGCCCCAGCATTTT.

In DNA, the CDR3 is TGTGCCAGCAGCTTAGCGCGGGTGCCGGCCAATCAGCCCCAGCATTTT. Residues: CASSLARVPANQPQHF. The V and J genes are TRBV7-2 and TRBJ1-5; no clear D gene. The length of the CDR3 is 16 residues. With 0 bases removed from V and 3 bases from J, the gap between germline ends came to 12 bases. Germline CDR1 SGHTA, CDR2 FQGNSA.

The J gene is TRBJ2-7, the V gene TRBV6-5, with a weak D call TRBD2 (5 bases). This CDR3 spans 12 amino acids. V dropped 4 bases and J dropped 4 bases, with 8 bases sitting between them. Germline V lookup: CDR1 MNHEY, CDR2 SVGAGI. CDR3 in amino acids: CASSFREYEQYF. The CDR3 DNA is TGTGCCAGCAGTTTCCGGGAATACGAGCAGTACTTC.

The V call is TRBV12-3 or TRBV12-4, the J call TRBJ2-7, with D possibly being TRBD2 (6 bases). Trimming shortened V by 5 bases and J by 3 bases, and 17 bases separated the two germline ends. The CDR3 totals 15 residues. CDR3: CASSRSRTTNYEQYF. The CDR3 DNA reads as TGTGCCAGCAGTCGAAGCCGGACTACCAACTACGAGCAGTACTTC.

V usage is TRBV6-1 and J usage is TRBJ2-7; 8 bases are shared with TRBD1. Trimming removed 6 bases from V and 0 bases from J; junction bases left unmatched: 4. The CDR3 loop spans 14 amino acids. The germline V gene encodes CDR1 MNHNS and CDR2 SASEGT. Here the CDR3 DNA reads TGTGCCAGCAGCCGGGACAGGCTCTCCTACGAGCAGTACTTC. This translates into CASSRDRLSYEQYF.

The V call is TRBV20-1, the J call TRBJ1-3; D is uncertain. This CDR3 comprises 14 residues. The V end lost 1 base, the J end lost 3 bases, and 10 bases lay between the germline ends. Looked up from germline, CDR1 is DFQATT and CDR2 is SNEGSKA (reference sequence). CDR3 nucleotides: TGCAGTGCTAGAGGGAGGGATGATGGAAACACCATATATTTT. Encoded protein: CSARGRDDGNTIYF.

This clonotype appeared a single time. The CDR3 region has the DNA TGTGCCAGCAGACCCTCTAACAAGGGCAATCAGCCCCAGCATTTT. This translates into CASRPSNKGNQPQHF. The rearrangement joins TRBV28 to TRBJ1-5; no clear D. The CDR3 is 15 residues long. The V gene's germline CDR1 is MDHEN and CDR2 SYDVKM. The ends were cut back, 6 bases at V and 2 bases at J, with 14 bases in the middle.

This clonotype was observed once. The chain joins TRBV4-1 to TRBJ1-2; perhaps TRBD1 as D (6 bases). From germline, CDR1 is MGHRA and CDR2 YSYEKL. This CDR3 spans 16 amino acids. V shed 4 bases and J shed 4 bases, with 19 bases lying between them. The CDR3 nucleotides are TGCGCCAGCAGCCGGGAAGCTGACAGGCCAAGCTATGGCTACACCTTC. Translated, it gives CASSREADRPSYGYTF.

The rearrangement uses TRBV10-1 and TRBJ2-7, with 13 bases matching TRBD2. The length of the CDR3 is 16 residues. J lost 4 bases, V lost 6 bases, and 9 bases had no gene match. Per germline, CDR1 WNHNN and CDR2 SYGVQD (reference sequence). The CDR3 sequence is CASSGKGLAGPYEQYF. For the CDR3, the DNA is TGCGCCAGCAGCGGAAAGGGACTAGCGGGGCCTTACGAGCAGTACTTC.

This chain joins TRBV10-3 and TRBJ2-7; the D call may be TRBD1 or TRBD2 (6 bases each). The CDR3 is 14 residues long. The germline V gene has CDR1 ENHRY and CDR2 SYGVKD. Trimming left V 8 bases short and J 5 bases short, with 19 bases between. CDR3: CAIGRTATGDEQYF. DNA for the CDR3: TGTGCCATCGGACGGACAGCTACGGGGGACGAGCAGTACTTC.

The CDR3: CSARVRGSYEQYF. CDR3 sequence (DNA): TGCAGTGCTAGAGTAAGGGGCTCCTACGAGCAGTACTTC. The chain links TRBV20-1 to TRBJ2-7, with D perhaps TRBD1 (5 bases). The CDR3 loop spans 13 amino acids. Germline V gene sequence: CDR1 DFQATT, CDR2 SNEGSKA (reference sequence). Trimming took off 1 base at V and 0 bases at J, with 7 bases between the two ends.

The chain uses TRBV4-2 and TRBJ1-5; D possibly corresponds to TRBD1 (5 bases). Trimming stripped 4 bases from V and 2 bases from J, with 6 bases between. CDR1 is LGHNA, CDR2 YNFKEQ, per germline. This CDR3 comprises 13 residues. CDR3 region: CASSRDGNQPQHF. The CDR3 bases are TGTGCCAGCAGCCGGGACGGCAATCAGCCCCAGCATTTT.

V gene TRBV6-2 or TRBV6-3 combines with J gene TRBJ1-5; 7 bases agree with TRBD1. CDR1 and CDR2 from the germline V gene are MNHEY and SVGEGT. CDR3 length: 15 residues. Germline trimming cut 7 bases from V and 2 bases from J; bases unmatched to any gene: 8. CDR3 DNA: TGTGCCAGCACCAACACAGGGGAGGGCAATCAGCCCCAGCATTTT. This translates into CASTNTGEGNQPQHF.

The DNA of the CDR3 is TGTGCCAGCAGCTTGGGCGACTTGTCCACAGATACGCAGTATTTT. It encodes CASSLGDLSTDTQYF. The J gene is TRBJ2-3, the V gene TRBV7-2, with D hard to call. The germline V and J ends were trimmed by 3 bases and 2 bases, with 12 bases remaining between them. Per germline, CDR1 SGHTA and CDR2 FQGNSA. The CDR3 length is 15 residues.

This chain's CDR3 is CSARGDEGGLARSDTQYF. CDR3 coding DNA: TGCAGTGCTAGAGGGGACGAGGGGGGACTAGCGAGATCTGATACGCAGTATTTT. This chain joins TRBV20-1 and TRBJ2-3, with 10 bases matching TRBD2. Germline CDR1 and CDR2: DFQATT and SNEGSKA (reference sequence). This CDR3 region has 18 residues. The V segment lost 1 base and the J segment 6 bases; nucleotides outside the gene matches: 16.

V usage is TRBV18 and J usage is TRBJ1-5, with TRBD1 identical over 7 bases. Germline V gene lookup returns CDR1 KGHSH and CDR2 LQKENI. The J segment lost 6 bases and the V segment lost 1 base, leaving 9 bases of the junction unmatched. The CDR3 consists of 16 residues. Written as DNA, the CDR3 is TGTGCCAGCTCACCACTCGACAGGGCCAGGAGTCAGCCCCAGCATTTT. It codes for CASSPLDRARSQPQHF.

The chain joins TRBV7-2 to TRBJ1-6; D is possibly TRBD1 (6 bases). CDR1 is SGHTA, CDR2 FQGNSA, per germline. V was pared by 2 bases and J by 5 bases, with 10 bases between. The CDR3 is 15 amino acids. CDR3 sequence reads: CASSLSAGDNSPLHF. In nucleotides, the CDR3 is TGTGCCAGCAGCTTATCGGCAGGGGATAATTCACCCCTCCACTTT.

V usage is TRBV7-8 and J usage is TRBJ2-7; the D call may be TRBD1 or TRBD2 (7 bases each). The length of the CDR3 is 15 residues. V lost 6 bases to trimming and J lost 3 bases, with 18 bases between them. Germline CDR1 SGHVS, CDR2 FQNEAQ. CDR3 sequence: CASSPTGEGFYEQYF. In nucleotides, the CDR3 is TGTGCCAGCAGTCCTACAGGGGAGGGATTCTACGAGCAGTACTTC.

This clonotype was observed a few times. The chain employs TRBV27 and TRBJ2-7; tentative D call: TRBD2 (5 bases). The V gene's germline CDR1 is MNHEY and CDR2 SMNVEV (reference sequence). The V and J ends lost 6 bases and 7 bases respectively, with 10 bases between them. The CDR3 has 11 residues. The CDR3 protein is CASRRALEQYF. As DNA, the CDR3 is TGTGCCAGCAGGAGGGCGCTGGAGCAGTACTTC.

This clonotype turned up a few times. The V gene is TRBV7-2, the J gene TRBJ2-5; D assignment may be TRBD1 or TRBD2 (6 bases each). V lost 6 bases and J lost 1, with 15 bases in between. The CDR3 is 15 residues long. In germline, CDR1 is SGHTA, CDR2 FQGNSA. CDR3 amino acids: CASRTSWGAQETQYF. CDR3 DNA: TGTGCCAGCAGGACCTCCTGGGGGGCCCAAGAGACCCAGTACTTC.